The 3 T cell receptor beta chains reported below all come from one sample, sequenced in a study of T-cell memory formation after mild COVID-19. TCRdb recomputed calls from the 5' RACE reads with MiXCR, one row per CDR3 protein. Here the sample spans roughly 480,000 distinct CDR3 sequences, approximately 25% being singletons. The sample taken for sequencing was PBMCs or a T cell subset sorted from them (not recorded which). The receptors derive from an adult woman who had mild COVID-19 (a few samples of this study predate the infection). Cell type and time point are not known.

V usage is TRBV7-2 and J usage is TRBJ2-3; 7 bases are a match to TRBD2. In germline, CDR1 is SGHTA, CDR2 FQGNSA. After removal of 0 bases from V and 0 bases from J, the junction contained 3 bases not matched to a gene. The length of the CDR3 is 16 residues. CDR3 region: CASSLAGTTSTDTQYF. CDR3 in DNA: TGTGCCAGCAGCTTAGCCGGGACTACTAGCACAGATACGCAGTATTTT.

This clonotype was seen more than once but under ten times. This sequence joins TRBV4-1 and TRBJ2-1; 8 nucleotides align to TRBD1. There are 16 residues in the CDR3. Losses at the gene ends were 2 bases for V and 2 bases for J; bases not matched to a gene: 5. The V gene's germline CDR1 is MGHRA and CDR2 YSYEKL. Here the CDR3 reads CASSQPGTGAYNEQFF. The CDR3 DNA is TGCGCCAGCAGCCAACCTGGGACAGGCGCCTACAATGAGCAGTTCTTC.

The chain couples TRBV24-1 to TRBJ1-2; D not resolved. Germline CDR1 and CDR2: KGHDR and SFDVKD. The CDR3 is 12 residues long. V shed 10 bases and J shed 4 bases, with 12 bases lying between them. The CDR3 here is CATSVEGYGYTF. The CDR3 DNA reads TGTGCCACTTCAGTGGAGGGCTATGGCTACACCTTC.